This T cell receptor beta chain was retrieved from a study of T cell changes during pregnancy in multiple sclerosis. The V gene end was trimmed by 2 bases and the J gene end by 3 bases; junction bases not matched to a gene: 4. The germline V gene has CDR1 WSHSY and CDR2 SAAADI. This CDR3 has 15 amino acids. Sequenced by immunoSEQ multiplex PCR; TCRdb stores in-frame clones only, minus some. The table has 98,000 or so clones, over 85% seen once; the top ten hold 0.99%. The rearrangement links TRBV10-2 to TRBJ1-5; 7 bases match TRBD1. Sample: peripheral blood, taken after pregnancy. This clonotype originated in a female donor with multiple sclerosis, enrolled in a pregnancy study. CDR3 nucleotide sequence: TGCGCCAGCAGTGAGACAGGGGTGGACAATCAGCCCCAGCATTTT. The encoded protein is CASSETGVDNQPQHF.